This T cell receptor beta chain was obtained from a study of CD8+ T cells in alopecia areata. Study information: After 6 to 18 months of tofacitinib, follow-up continued 6 months off drug. Study findings and constraints: Persistence during tofacitinib was seen for many expanded lesional clones in scalp and blood.

Extracted from the samples, RNA was reverse transcribed into cDNA to serve as the sequencing template. This table comes from immunoSEQ multiplex PCR, and its TCRdb copy is limited to in-frame clones, with some not included. The table lists a few hundred thousand clones, around 57% of them singletons, with around 1.5% in the top ten. Treatment noted: oral pan-JAK inhibitor, 5-10 mg twice daily. Comment on this clone: Its target is unknown.

The CDR3 totals 13 residues. CDR1 and CDR2 (germline): MGHRA, YSYEKL. The V end was cut by 1 base, the J end by 6 bases, with 8 bases between. The origin of this receptor is a human donor with alopecia areata. The V gene is TRBV4-1, the J gene TRBJ2-3, with D unresolved. The starting material was CD4+ T cells sorted from blood, obtained at week 4, from a patient treated with tofacitinib. The CDR3 nucleotides read TGCGCCAGCAGCCAAGTAGGGTTCGATACGCAGTATTTT. It codes for CASSQVGFDTQYF.